This paragraph reports one T cell receptor (beta chain). As yet, its antigen is unknown. This entry is derived from a study of OX40 agonist ivuxolimab in advanced cancers. Study-level information: The group had a mean age of around 64 years, ranged from roughly 23 to 90, and was around 86% male.

Points from the study as a whole: Part of the nonresponder group also had normalized T-cell clonal expansion that was low.

Assay used: immunoSEQ multiplex PCR; TCRdb lists only in-frame clones, some missing. The sample lists 47,000 or so clones; around nine tenths were seen once. The trim removed 5 bases at V and 4 bases at J, leaving 12 bases unmatched. There are 16 residues in the CDR3. CDR1 is GTSNPN, CDR2 SVGIG, per germline (reference sequence). Sample: CD4+ or CD8+ T cells sorted from blood, taken in a trial of the OX40 agonist ivuxolimab. This clonotype originated in an adult with an advanced solid tumor such as melanoma, head and neck, liver or kidney cancer. The gene calls are TRBV30 and TRBJ1-2; 11 bases line up with TRBD1. CDR3 DNA sequence: TGTGCCTGGGGCCCCGGGACAGGGGGAAAGTCCTATGGCTACACCTTC. This codes for CAWGPGTGGKSYGYTF.